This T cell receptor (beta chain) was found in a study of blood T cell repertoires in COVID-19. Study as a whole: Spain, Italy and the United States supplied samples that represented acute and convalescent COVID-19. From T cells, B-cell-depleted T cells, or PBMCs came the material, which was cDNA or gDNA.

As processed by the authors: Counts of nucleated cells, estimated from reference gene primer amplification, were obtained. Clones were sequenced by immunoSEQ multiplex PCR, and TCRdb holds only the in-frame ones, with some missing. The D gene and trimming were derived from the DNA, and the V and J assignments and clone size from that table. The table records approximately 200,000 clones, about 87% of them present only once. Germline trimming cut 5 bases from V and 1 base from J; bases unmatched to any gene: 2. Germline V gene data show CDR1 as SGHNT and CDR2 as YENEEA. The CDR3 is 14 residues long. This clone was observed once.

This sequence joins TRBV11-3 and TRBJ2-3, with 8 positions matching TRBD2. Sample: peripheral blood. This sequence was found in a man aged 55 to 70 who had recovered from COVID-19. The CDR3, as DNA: TGTGCCAGCAGCGTGGGACTAGGCACAGATACGCAGTATTTT. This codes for CASSVGLGTDTQYF.